This TCR beta chain was found in a study of vaccination and CD4 T cells after COVID-19. Germline CDR1 is MNHEY and CDR2 is SVGAGI. V was clipped by 4 bases and J by 4 bases; unmatched bases: 6. The CDR3 has 15 amino acids. CD4+ T cells that had been cultured provided DNA sequenced with the Oncomine TCR Beta short-read assay. It was cultured CD4+ T cells from which genomic DNA was extracted. Each CDR3 protein is one row after TCRdb ran MiXCR on the PCR reads. The repertoire consists of 8,500 to 14,000 distinct CDR3 sequences, with roughly two thirds occurring once and the leading ten covering around 28%. Treatment of the sample: roughly nine-day PBMC culture with coronavirus spike peptide pools or control peptides (ViraFEST assay). Expanded clonotypes were found by TCR sequencing after peptide-pool stimulation (ViraFEST). Concerning this clonotype itself: As yet, its antigen is unknown.

The specimen comprised CD4+ T cells from blood, cultured in vitro, sampled before SARS-CoV-2 vaccination. The TCR sequence derives from a human donor who had recovered from COVID-19. The rearrangement uses TRBV6-5 and TRBJ1-5, with 8 bases matching TRBD1. The DNA for the CDR3 is TGTGCCAGCAGTTCTACAGGGGGAAGAAATCAGCCCCAGCATTTT. Amino acid sequence: CASSSTGGRNQPQHF.